These 6 T cell receptor beta chains originate from one sample sequenced in a study of blood T cell repertoires in COVID-19. Data came from immunoSEQ multiplex PCR; TCRdb stores just in-frame clones and leaves some out. Of about 420,000 clones listed, 85% to 90% were seen once; the top ten hold less than 0.95%. The sample consisted of peripheral blood. All receptors derive from a man in his late teens or twenties with COVID-19, enrolled during active disease.

This clone was found once. The chain recombines TRBV28 with TRBJ2-3; 13 bases line up with TRBD2. The ends lost 4 bases at V and 4 bases at J; junction bases unmatched: 5. CDR1 and CDR2 from the germline V gene are MDHEN and SYDVKM. The CDR3 extends over 16 amino acids. The CDR3 reads CASSSPGLAGADTQYF. The CDR3 coding sequence is TGTGCCAGCAGTTCTCCCGGACTAGCGGGAGCAGATACGCAGTATTTT.

The chain combines TRBV6-5 with TRBJ1-2, with D possibly being TRBD1 (5 bases). V was trimmed by 4 bases and J by 5 bases, leaving 11 bases between them. Germline lookup yields CDR1 MNHEY and CDR2 SVGAGI. This CDR3 contains 13 residues. The CDR3 spells CASSFRREYGYTF. CDR3 sequence (DNA): TGTGCCAGCAGTTTTCGCAGGGAATATGGCTACACCTTC.

The table lists this clone with many counts. V gene TRBV5-6 combines with J gene TRBJ2-1; 9 bases are a match to TRBD1. Germline-derived CDR1 and CDR2 are SGHDT and YYEEEE. The CDR3 extends over 15 amino acids. V lost 4 bases, J lost 1 base, and 3 bases stayed unmatched. The DNA of the CDR3 is TGTGCCAGCAGCGGCGGGACAGGGTCCTACAATGAGCAGTTCTTC. It is translated as CASSGGTGSYNEQFF.

The V gene is TRBV27, the J gene TRBJ2-4; D call uncertain. The CDR3 runs 13 residues. Trimming pared 6 bases from V and 6 bases from J, leaving 12 bases between. Germline-derived CDR1 and CDR2 are MNHEY and SMNVEV (reference sequence). CDR3 loop: CASSSLPGNIQYF. The CDR3 DNA is TGTGCCAGCAGCTCTCTACCGGGAAACATTCAGTACTTC.

V usage is TRBV7-6 and J usage is TRBJ2-7; possibly TRBD2 for D (6 bases). CDR1 and CDR2 from the germline V gene are SGHVS and FNYEAQ. The CDR3 has 13 residues. The V and J ends lost 5 bases and 6 bases respectively, with 14 bases between them. The CDR3 sequence: CASSHQAGFEQYF. The CDR3 DNA sequence: TGTGCCAGCAGCCATCAAGCGGGTTTCGAGCAGTACTTC.

V is TRBV6-1 and J is TRBJ2-4; D not certain. V lost 1 base to trimming and J lost 0 bases, with 4 bases between them. In germline, CDR1 is MNHNS, CDR2 SASEGT. The CDR3 extends over 14 amino acids. For the CDR3, the DNA is TGTGCCAGCAGTGAAGTTCTAGCCAAAAACATTCAGTACTTC. Its translation is CASSEVLAKNIQYF.